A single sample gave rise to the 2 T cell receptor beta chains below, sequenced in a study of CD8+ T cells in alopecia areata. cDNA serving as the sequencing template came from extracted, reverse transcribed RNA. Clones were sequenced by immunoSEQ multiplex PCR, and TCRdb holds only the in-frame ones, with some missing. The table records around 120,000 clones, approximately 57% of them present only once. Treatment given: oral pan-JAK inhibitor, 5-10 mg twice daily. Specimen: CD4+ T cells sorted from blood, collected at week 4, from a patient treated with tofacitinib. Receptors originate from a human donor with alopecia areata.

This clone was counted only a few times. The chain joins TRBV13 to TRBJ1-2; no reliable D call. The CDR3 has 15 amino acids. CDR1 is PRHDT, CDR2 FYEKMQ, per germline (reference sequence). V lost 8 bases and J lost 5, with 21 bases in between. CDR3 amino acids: CASALGVTERYGYTF. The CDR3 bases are TGTGCCAGCGCATTGGGCGTGACTGAACGTTATGGCTACACCTTC.

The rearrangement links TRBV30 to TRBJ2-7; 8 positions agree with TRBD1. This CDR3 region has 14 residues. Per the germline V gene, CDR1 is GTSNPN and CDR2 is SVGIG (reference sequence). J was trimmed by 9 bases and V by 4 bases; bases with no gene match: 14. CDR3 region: CAWTLQDRALTQYF. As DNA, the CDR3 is TGTGCCTGGACCCTCCAGGACAGGGCGCTCACGCAGTACTTC.